This TCR beta chain was identified during a study of shared clonotypes between healthy human individuals. Findings and limits, study-wide: Of the naive CD4 clonotypes, roughly 5.5% were shared across several donors.

CDR1 and CDR2 from the germline V gene are MGHDK and SYGVNS. V shed 4 bases and J 4 bases; nucleotides not matched to a gene: 10. This CDR3 is built from 16 residues. A word on this clone: What it binds is not known.

TCRdb keeps only in-frame clones here, not all; method: immunoSEQ multiplex PCR. The sample includes about 2 million clones, 90% to 95% of them seen just once. Source material: naive CD4+ T cells sorted from blood. Subset here: CD45RA+ positively selected. This clonotype originated in a young man in good health. The chain joins TRBV25-1 to TRBJ1-1; 9 bases match TRBD1. CDR3 region: CASSAFTGQGSTEAFF. The CDR3 DNA reads as TGTGCCAGCAGTGCTTTTACCGGACAGGGGTCCACTGAAGCTTTCTTT.